This entry lists 18 T cell receptor beta chains sequenced from one sample in a study of T cells after yellow fever vaccination. One entry per CDR3 protein, called by TCRdb with MiXCR from the 5' RACE reads. This sample carries about 350,000 distinct CDR3 sequences, roughly 8% of them seen once, and the ten largest clones take roughly a sixth. The sequenced sample was PBMCs, obtained about 49 days after the first yellow fever vaccination. These receptor sequences come from a man in his late teens or twenties who received the YFV17D yellow fever vaccine.

A few counts support this clonotype. This sequence joins TRBV5-5 and TRBJ1-5, with D maybe TRBD1 (5 bases). The CDR3 runs 13 residues. V shed 0 bases and J shed 10 bases, with 11 bases lying between them. The V gene's germline CDR1 is SGHKS and CDR2 YYEKEE (reference sequence). The CDR3 loop is CASSLAAGTPQHF. CDR3 in DNA: TGTGCCAGCAGCTTGGCCGCCGGGACTCCCCAGCATTTT.

This clonotype came up a few times. The V and J genes are TRBV7-4 and TRBJ1-1; no firm D call. Germline lookup yields CDR1 SGHVT and CDR2 SQSDAQ. The CDR3 has 15 residues. V was pared by 3 bases and J by 1 base, with 12 bases between. CDR3 loop: CASSFSQTANTEAFF. CDR3 nucleotide sequence: TGTGCCAGCAGCTTCTCTCAGACGGCGAACACTGAAGCTTTCTTT.

A few counts support this clonotype. The chain combines TRBV5-5 with TRBJ1-2, with 7 bases fitting TRBD1. CDR3 length: 14 amino acids. The V gene's germline CDR1 is SGHKS and CDR2 YYEKEE (reference sequence). V was clipped by 0 bases and J by 12 bases; unmatched bases: 11. As DNA, the CDR3 is TGTGCCAGCAGCTTGGGAGAGGGGGCGTTTAAGGACACCTTC. This sequence encodes CASSLGEGAFKDTF.

A few counts support this clonotype. The chain employs TRBV5-1 and TRBJ1-5; D remains unclear. Trimming took off 2 bases at V and 7 bases at J, with 16 bases between the two ends. CDR3 length: 15 residues. Germline CDR1 is SGHRS and CDR2 is YFSETQ. The CDR3 reads CASSFDGVPGQPQHF. In DNA, the CDR3 is TGCGCCAGCAGCTTTGATGGGGTACCGGGGCAGCCCCAGCATTTT.

This chain links TRBV7-9 with TRBJ1-2; D is ambiguous. The CDR3 has 16 residues. The germline V gene encodes CDR1 SEHNR and CDR2 FQNEAQ (reference sequence). The V and J ends lost 2 bases and 4 bases respectively, with 17 bases between them. The CDR3 loop reads CASSLSGGQPPYGYTF. In DNA, the CDR3 is TGTGCCAGCAGCTTATCCGGCGGGCAGCCCCCCTATGGCTACACCTTC.

This clonotype was picked up many times. The chain employs TRBV5-1 and TRBJ1-1; TRBD1 matches at 9 bases. There are 15 residues in the CDR3. Trimming cost V 1 base and J 5 bases; bases outside gene matches: 6. The germline V gene encodes CDR1 SGHRS and CDR2 YFSETQ. In nucleotides, the CDR3 is TGCGCCAGCAGCTTGAACACAGGGGGCAGAACTGAAGCTTTCTTT. It yields the protein CASSLNTGGRTEAFF.

A few counts support this clonotype. The chain uses TRBV4-2 and TRBJ2-3; D might be TRBD1 (5 bases). CDR1 is LGHNA and CDR2 is YNFKEQ in the germline V gene. This CDR3 is 12 amino acids long. The V and J ends lost 4 bases and 3 bases respectively, with 5 bases between them. The CDR3 region has the DNA TGTGCCAGCAGCCGACAGACAGATACGCAGTATTTT. Amino acids: CASSRQTDTQYF.

The chain links TRBV25-1 to TRBJ2-6, with TRBD1 matching 8 bases. V trimming: 2 bases; J trimming: 0 bases; junction bases outside the gene matches: 3. CDR1 is MGHDK and CDR2 is SYGVNS in the germline V gene. The CDR3 has 17 amino acids. CDR3 DNA: TGTGCCAGCAGTGAAATCAGGGGGCCCTCTGGGGCCAACGTCCTGACTTTC. As protein: CASSEIRGPSGANVLTF.

The chain employs TRBV7-3 and TRBJ2-3; 10 bases are shared with TRBD1. The V gene end was trimmed by 5 bases and the J gene end by 3 bases; junction bases not matched to a gene: 14. CDR1 is SGHTA, CDR2 FQGTGA, per germline. This CDR3 comprises 18 residues. This CDR3 is CASSNVESGTGDTDTQYF. CDR3 DNA: TGTGCCAGCAGCAACGTCGAGAGCGGGACAGGGGATACAGATACGCAGTATTTT.

Ten or more counts support this clonotype. This sequence joins TRBV11-2 and TRBJ2-1; D not certain. Germline CDR1 is SGHAT and CDR2 is FQNNGV. CDR3 length: 16 amino acids. Trimming cost V 4 bases and J 6 bases, with 19 bases left between them. CDR3 amino acids: CASSSASDPWGNEQFF. In DNA, the CDR3 is TGTGCCAGCAGCTCGGCTTCTGACCCTTGGGGCAATGAGCAGTTCTTC.

This clonotype was seen more than once but under ten times. The rearrangement uses TRBV7-2 and TRBJ2-1, with 9 bases that match TRBD2. The germline V gene encodes CDR1 SGHTA and CDR2 FQGNSA. This CDR3 has 17 residues. The junction had 11 bases not matched to a gene; V was cut back by 5 bases and J by 3 bases. The CDR3 bases are TGTGCCAGCAGCCCCCCCCGGGGGCGGGGGGGCTACAATGAGCAGTTCTTC. Its translation is CASSPPRGRGGYNEQFF.

This clonotype was recorded at least ten times. The chain has TRBV5-6 and TRBJ2-3; D is uncertain. The V end was cut by 0 bases, the J end by 2 bases, with 7 bases between. This CDR3 region has 14 residues. CDR1 SGHDT and CDR2 YYEEEE come from the germline V gene. CDR3 coding DNA: TGTGCCAGCAGCTTGGGAACGAACACAGATACGCAGTATTTT. Its translation is CASSLGTNTDTQYF.

The rearrangement joins TRBV20-1 to TRBJ2-2, with D hard to call. This CDR3 has 13 amino acids. Looked up from germline, CDR1 is DFQATT and CDR2 is SNEGSKA (reference sequence). V lost 5 bases to trimming and J lost 7 bases, with 14 bases between them. CDR3 protein: CSARAVHNGELFF. The CDR3 DNA reads as TGCAGTGCTCGAGCCGTACATAACGGGGAGCTGTTTTTT.

The chain has TRBV7-2 and TRBJ2-5; 9 bases agree with TRBD1. This CDR3 has 16 residues. Per germline, CDR1 SGHTA and CDR2 FQGNSA. Trimming took 2 bases from V and 5 from J; bases not matched to a gene: 9. DNA of the CDR3: TGTGCCAGCAGCTTATGGGTGGGACAGGGTTTGGAGACCCAGTACTTC. It encodes CASSLWVGQGLETQYF.

The chain joins TRBV5-1 to TRBJ1-6, with 7 bases that match TRBD1. The CDR3 spans 16 residues. With V trimmed by 3 bases and J by 7 bases, 10 bases remained unmatched. Germline-derived CDR1 and CDR2 are SGHRS and YFSETQ. This CDR3 is CASSSERGLRNSPLHF. The CDR3 DNA sequence: TGCGCCAGCAGCTCCGAGAGGGGGCTTCGAAATTCACCCCTCCACTTT.

Only a few counts were recorded for this clonotype. V gene TRBV4-1 combines with J gene TRBJ1-2; D uncertain. Trimming took 3 bases from V and 6 from J, leaving 11 bases between them. Germline-derived CDR1 and CDR2 are MGHRA and YSYEKL. The CDR3 loop spans 13 amino acids. CDR3 in DNA: TGCGCCAGCAGCCAGGTCTTTGGGGATGGCTACACCTTC. Its protein product is CASSQVFGDGYTF.

This clonotype turned up a few times. The chain links TRBV7-2 to TRBJ2-7; D is possibly TRBD1 (5 bases). Germline values: CDR1 SGHTA, CDR2 FQGNSA. This CDR3 is built from 15 residues. Trimming removed 2 bases from V and 4 bases from J, with 15 bases in between. The CDR3 here is CASSLTQGKSYEQYF. The CDR3, as DNA: TGTGCCAGCAGCTTAACCCAGGGAAAGAGTTACGAGCAGTACTTC.

This sequence joins TRBV21-1 and TRBJ2-7. TRBV21-1 is assigned pseudogene status. This CDR3 has 14 residues. The CDR3 region has the DNA TGTGCCAGCAGCAAAGCGGGACGGCCCTACGAGCAGTACGTC. This encodes CASSKAGRPYEQYV.